This TCR beta chain originates from a study of technical replicates of blood from several donors. The repertoire was sequenced with immunoSEQ multiplex PCR; TCRdb's copy has only in-frame clones and lacks some. The top ten hold 0.22% of the sample, which has more than 70,000 clones, around 97% seen once. The clonotype comes from a human donor in good health. Sequencing was done on a sample of T cells isolated from PBMCs.

In DNA, the CDR3 is TGTGCCAGCAGCTTGAGGGACAGACCCCCCTACGAGCAGTACTTC. Encoded protein: CASSLRDRPPYEQYF. The V call is TRBV5-6, the J call TRBJ2-7; 7 bases align to TRBD1. The CDR3 runs 15 residues. The J segment lost 2 bases and the V segment lost 1 base, leaving 6 bases of the junction unmatched. Germline assignment: CDR1 SGHDT and CDR2 YYEEEE.